This TCR beta chain appears in the sequencing data of a study of blood T cell repertoires in COVID-19. Generated by immunoSEQ multiplex PCR, the TCRdb table keeps only in-frame clones and is missing some. The table has about 200,000 clones, about 82% seen once. Trimming removed 5 bases at V and 5 bases at J, with 13 bases between. CDR1 is SGHVS and CDR2 is FNYEAQ in the germline V gene. The CDR3 spans 14 residues. The sample consisted of PBMCs or T cells enriched from blood (not recorded which). This sequence originates from a man between 40 and 49 years old with acute COVID-19. V is TRBV7-6 and J is TRBJ1-5; D unclear. CDR3 in DNA: TGTGCCAGCAGCACCGGCCCAGACTATCAGCCCCAGCATTTT. Amino acids: CASSTGPDYQPQHF.